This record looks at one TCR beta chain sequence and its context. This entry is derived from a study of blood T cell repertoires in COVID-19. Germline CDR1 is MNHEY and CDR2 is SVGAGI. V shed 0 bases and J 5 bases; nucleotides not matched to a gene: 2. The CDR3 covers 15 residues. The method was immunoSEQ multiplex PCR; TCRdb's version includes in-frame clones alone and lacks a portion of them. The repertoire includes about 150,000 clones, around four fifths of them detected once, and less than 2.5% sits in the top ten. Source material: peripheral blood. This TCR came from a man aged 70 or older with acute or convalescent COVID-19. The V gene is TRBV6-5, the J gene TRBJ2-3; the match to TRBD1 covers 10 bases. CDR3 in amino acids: CASSYSTGGEDTQYF. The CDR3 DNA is TGTGCCAGCAGTTACTCGACAGGGGGCGAAGATACGCAGTATTTT.